These T cell receptor beta chains were read from a single sample in a study of control samples from healthy donors and cancer patients. Data came from immunoSEQ multiplex PCR; TCRdb stores just in-frame clones and leaves some out. Here the sample spans some 140,000 clones, approximately 94% being singletons. The source material was blood. The receptor set was obtained from a man aged 40-55 years in good health. Both conserved end residues are part of each CDR3. D genes are given only for firm matches. Size values are once, few and many counts, or a class for expanded clones, and some rows have none.

once	TRBD1	TRBV3-1/TRBV3-2	TRBJ1-6	TGTGCCAGCAGCCTCGGACAGGGACGTAATTCACCCCTCCACTTT	CASSLGQGRNSPLHF
-	TRBD1	TRBV11-2	TRBJ2-7	TGTGCCAGCAGCTCGGGGACAGACTACGAGCAGTACTTC	CASSSGTDYEQYF
-	-	TRBV6-5	TRBJ1-1	TGTGCCAGCGGTTACGAGACGGCATTAACTGAAGCTTTCTTT	CASGYETALTEAFF
-	TRBD1	TRBV18	TRBJ2-7	TGTGCCAGCTCGCCTTCAGGGGGCTCCTACGAGCAGTACTTC	CASSPSGGSYEQYF
-	-	TRBV3-1/TRBV3-2	TRBJ1-2	TGTGCCAGCAGCCAAGCCTCGGGTACCCACTATGGCTACACCTTC	CASSQASGTHYGYTF
-	-	TRBV6-1	TRBJ1-1	TGTGCCAGCAGTGTAGCTACAGGGACGTCTGAAGCTTTCTTT	CASSVATGTSEAFF
-	-	TRBV27	TRBJ1-6	TGTGCCAGCAGTTCCCCTCGGACAGCAGATAATTCACCCCTCCACTTT	CASSSPRTADNSPLHF
-	-	TRBV19	TRBJ1-1	TGTGCCAGTAGGGACGGTGTGAACACTGAAGCTTTCTTT	CASRDGVNTEAFF
-	TRBD1	TRBV14	TRBJ1-2	TGTGCCAGCAGCCGGACAGGGACCTATGGCTACACCTTC	CASSRTGTYGYTF
-	-	TRBV13	TRBJ1-6	TGTGCCAGCAGCTTAACTGGGCCAGGGAGGTCACCCCTCCACTTT	CASSLTGPGRSPLHF
-	-	TRBV6-4	TRBJ2-7	TGTGCCAGCAGTGAGGTCCACGACCCAGGCTACGAGCAGTACTTC	CASSEVHDPGYEQYF
-	TRBD1	TRBV5-1	TRBJ1-3	TGCGCCAGCAGCAGGGGACAGTCTGGAAACACCATATATTTT	CASSRGQSGNTIYF
once	-	TRBV19	TRBJ1-2	TGTGCCAGTAGTATAGTTTTCGGGGGCTCGGCTAGTGGCTACACCTTC	CASSIVFGGSASGYTF
-	TRBD1	TRBV19	TRBJ1-1	TGTGCCAGTAAAAGGGGGCTGAACACTGAAGCTTTCTTT	CASKRGLNTEAFF
-	-	TRBV19	TRBJ2-2	TGTGCCAGTAGTATTGTTTTAAGGTCGGGGGTCACCGGGGAGCTGTTTTTT	CASSIVLRSGVTGELFF
-	-	TRBV6-1	TRBJ1-5	TGTGCCAGCAGTGAATCTCGGGGACATAGCAATCAGCCCCAGCATTTT	CASSESRGHSNQPQHF
-	TRBD2	TRBV7-2	TRBJ2-3	TGTGCCAGCAGCCTCGGGGGGTCCGGCACAGATACGCAGTATTTT	CASSLGGSGTDTQYF
-	-	TRBV5-4	TRBJ1-2	TGTGCCAGCAGCCCAGACCGACAGCCTAACTATGGCTACACCTTC	CASSPDRQPNYGYTF
once	-	TRBV15	TRBJ1-1	TGTGCCACCAGCAGGGGGGTAAGGGCTGAAGCTTTCTTT	CATSRGVRAEAFF
-	TRBD2	TRBV5-1	TRBJ2-1	TGCGCCAGCAGCCTAGGACTAGCGGGGGACTACAATGAGCAGTTCTTC	CASSLGLAGDYNEQFF
-	TRBD1	TRBV5-4	TRBJ1-4	TGTGCCAGCAGCTATACAGGGGCGCGGGAAAAACTGTTTTTT	CASSYTGAREKLFF
-	-	TRBV5-1	TRBJ2-7	TGCGCCAGCAGGGAAGGTCCGGGACTGGGGACCTACGAGCAGTACTTC	CASREGPGLGTYEQYF
once	TRBD1	TRBV5-1	TRBJ1-4	TGCGCCAGCAGACCCGACAGGGAAGACGAAAAACTGTTTTTT	CASRPDREDEKLFF
-	-	TRBV6-2/TRBV6-3	TRBJ1-5	TGTGCCAGCAGTTACGTCGGGAACCATCAGCCCCAGCATTTT	CASSYVGNHQPQHF
-	-	TRBV25-1	TRBJ1-2	TGTGCCAGCAGTGACGACAGGCTCTATGGCTACACCTTC	CASSDDRLYGYTF
once	-	TRBV30	TRBJ1-2	TGTGCCTGGAGTCCACGGGAAGAAGCCACCCCCCTACGGGAATATGGCTACACCTTC	CAWSPREEATPLREYGYTF
-	-	TRBV19	TRBJ2-3	TGTGCCAGTTCCCTGGACACTAGAAGCACAGATACGCAGTATTTT	CASSLDTRSTDTQYF
-	TRBD1	TRBV7-9	TRBJ1-1	TGTGCCAGCAGCACCCGCGGGGACAGGGGGCGAGGGACTGAAGCTTTCTTT	CASSTRGDRGRGTEAFF
few	TRBD1	TRBV14	TRBJ2-1	TGTGCCAGCAGCCAAGGACAGGGATACCGAGCAGGTGAGCAGTTCTTC	CASSQGQGYRAGEQFF
-	-	TRBV5-1	TRBJ2-1	TGCGCCAGCAGCTTGTTCATCAGCTCCTACAATGAGCAGTTCTTC	CASSLFISSYNEQFF
-	TRBD2	TRBV30	TRBJ2-7	TGTGCCTGGAGTCTCACCGGACTAGCGGCTTCCTACGAGCAGTACTTC	CAWSLTGLAASYEQYF
-	TRBD1	TRBV7-2	TRBJ1-1	TGTGCCAGCAGCGTGACAGGGGGTCTCGGAACTGAAGCTTTCTTT	CASSVTGGLGTEAFF
-	-	TRBV25-1	TRBJ2-7	TGTGCCAGCAGTGAAGGGTGGGAGACCAACGAGCAGTACTTC	CASSEGWETNEQYF
once	-	TRBV9	TRBJ1-6	TGTGCCAGCAGCGGCGGCGGAAATTCACCCCTCCACTTT	CASSGGGNSPLHF
-	-	TRBV28	TRBJ1-2	TGTGCCAGCAGTCCCAGGGGTACTGGCTACACCTTC	CASSPRGTGYTF
-	-	TRBV18	TRBJ2-2	TGTGCCAGCTCACCGAGGCAAAGGCTTTCGAACACCGGGGAGCTGTTTTTT	CASSPRQRLSNTGELFF
-	TRBD2	TRBV5-1	TRBJ2-3	TGCGCCAGCAGCCCGGCGCCTGCGCGGGGGGTCACAGATACGCAGTATTTT	CASSPAPARGVTDTQYF
-	-	TRBV6-1	TRBJ2-7	TGTGCCAGCAGTGAAATGTGGAGCTCCTACGAGCAGTACTTC	CASSEMWSSYEQYF
-	-	TRBV28	TRBJ1-5	TGTGCCAGCATGCCTCCACGGGCCCAGCATTTT	CASMPPRAQHF
-	TRBD1	TRBV2	TRBJ1-2	TGTGCCAGCAGGAGGGAGGGGGCGTTTGGCTACACCTTC	CASRREGAFGYTF
-	-	TRBV27	TRBJ1-1	TGTGCCAGCAGTTCTTATGACGGTCGAGCTTTCTTT	CASSSYDGRAFF
-	-	TRBV5-5	TRBJ1-1	TGTGCCAGCAGCTTGCTGGTGCTTAGCATAGAAGCTTTCTTT	CASSLLVLSIEAFF
-	-	TRBV5-6	TRBJ1-1	TGTGCCAGCAGCTTCACGGACACTGAAGCTTTCTTT	CASSFTDTEAFF
-	-	TRBV29-1	TRBJ2-3	TGCAGCGTTGGAGGGACTCCCCCAGATACGCAGTATTTT	CSVGGTPPDTQYF
-	-	TRBV27	TRBJ2-7	TGTGCCAGCAGTGCGGGGACAGCCGCCTACGAGCAGTACTTC	CASSAGTAAYEQYF
-	-	TRBV10-3	TRBJ2-7	TGTGCCATCAGTGAGTCAGACTCCTACGAGCAGTACTTC	CAISESDSYEQYF
-	-	TRBV30	TRBJ1-1	TGTGCCTGGAATTTGAACACTGAAGCTTTCTTT	CAWNLNTEAFF
-	TRBD1	TRBV4-3	TRBJ1-1	TGCGCCAGCAGGGGGACAGGGTCGAGGACTGAAGCTTTCTTT	CASRGTGSRTEAFF
-	-	TRBV5-1	TRBJ1-5	TGCGCCAGCAGCTTGGAGGGCCGGGGGGAGCCCCAGCATTTT	CASSLEGRGEPQHF
-	-	TRBV27	TRBJ1-1	TGTGCCACCCTTAGGGGTGGAACTGAAGCTTTCTTT	CATLRGGTEAFF
-	-	TRBV7-8	TRBJ1-6	TGTGCCAGCAGTTCAGAAGGTTTGGTTAGCTCCTATAATTCACCCCTCCACTTT	CASSSEGLVSSYNSPLHF
-	TRBD2	TRBV9	TRBJ2-1	TGTGCCAGCAGCGTTAACAGGTGGGGGGGATCGGTAATCAATGAGCAGTTCTTC	CASSVNRWGGSVINEQFF
-	-	TRBV7-2	TRBJ2-3	TGTGCCAGCAGCTCTAGGGGGGGCGGCACAGATACGCAGTATTTT	CASSSRGGGTDTQYF
-	-	TRBV10-1	TRBJ1-1	TGCGCCAGCAGTGTGGGATCCGAAACTTTCTTT	CASSVGSETFF
-	-	TRBV24-1	TRBJ1-1	TGTGCCACCAGAATTTTGGTCCCTGAAGCTTTCTTT	CATRILVPEAFF
-	-	TRBV5-8	TRBJ2-1	TGTGCCAGCAGCACCGGGACGTCCGGAGCCTACAATGAGCAGTTCTTC	CASSTGTSGAYNEQFF
-	-	TRBV29-1	TRBJ1-2	TGCAGCGTTGAGGCGGGCCGCTATGGCTACACCTTC	CSVEAGRYGYTF
-	-	TRBV4-2	TRBJ2-7	TGTGCCAGCAGCCAAGATCCCCAGGGGGGAATCTTGGAGCAGTACTTC	CASSQDPQGGILEQYF
-	TRBD1	TRBV15	TRBJ1-1	TGTGCCACCAGCAGAGGGGGACAGGGACGGGTCACTGAAGCTTTCTTT	CATSRGGQGRVTEAFF